The 32 T cell receptor beta chains listed next were all sequenced from one sample in a study of cytomegalovirus exposure and HLA in healthy donors. The PCR ran on 60 Vbeta and 13 Jbeta primers. Only in-frame clones appear in the TCRdb table, and some are missing; sequencing was by immunoSEQ multiplex PCR. Of some 180,000 clones in the sample, approximately 78% were seen once. What was sequenced was PBMCs. Source of these receptors: a woman aged 25 to 39 in good health and CMV-seropositive.

The chain employs TRBV9 and TRBJ2-7, with 8 bases aligning to TRBD1. The length of the CDR3 is 15 residues. Germline V lookup: CDR1 SGDLS, CDR2 YYNGEE. V was pared by 4 bases and J by 4 bases, with 10 bases of the junction left unmatched. The CDR3 protein is CASSPGQGVLYEQYF. As DNA, the CDR3 is TGTGCCAGCAGCCCAGGACAGGGCGTCTTGTACGAGCAGTACTTC.

This chain's CDR3 is CASSETAGSDDEQFF. CDR3 sequence (DNA): TGTGCCAGCAGTGAGACCGCCGGGAGCGACGATGAGCAGTTCTTC. The gene calls are TRBV6-1 and TRBJ2-1; a possible D gene is TRBD2 (6 bases). Germline CDR1 MNHNS, CDR2 SASEGT. This CDR3 contains 15 residues. Trimming took off 3 bases at V and 8 bases at J, with 17 bases between the two ends.

DNA of the CDR3: TGTGCCAGCAGCGGGGACAGGGGTCCCCCCAATGAGCAGTTCTTC. This translates into CASSGDRGPPNEQFF. V usage is TRBV5-4 and J usage is TRBJ2-1, with TRBD1 identical over 10 bases. The CDR3 runs 15 residues. V dropped 4 bases and J dropped 6; count of bases not matched to a gene: 7. Germline values: CDR1 SGHNT, CDR2 YYREEE (reference sequence).

The rearrangement uses TRBV18 and TRBJ1-6; D ambiguous. Germline-derived CDR1 and CDR2 are KGHSH and LQKENI. The CDR3 is made up of 17 amino acids. V was trimmed by 5 bases and J by 0 bases, leaving 14 bases between them. The CDR3 sequence is CASSGGPPSSYNSPLHF. CDR3 bases: TGTGCCAGCTCAGGAGGGCCCCCGAGCTCCTATAATTCACCCCTCCACTTT.

The gene calls are TRBV6-1 and TRBJ2-5, with 8 bases lining up with TRBD2. Looked up from germline, CDR1 is MNHNS and CDR2 is SASEGT. The CDR3 length is 16 residues. V trimming: 2 bases; J trimming: 1 base; junction bases outside the gene matches: 6. CDR3 protein: CASSEFGAGGQETQYF. The CDR3 DNA reads as TGTGCCAGCAGTGAATTTGGGGCGGGGGGCCAAGAGACCCAGTACTTC.

The chain joins TRBV5-1 to TRBJ2-7, with TRBD1 matching 9 bases. The germline V gene has CDR1 SGHRS and CDR2 YFSETQ. The CDR3 sequence is 14 residues long. J lost 3 bases, V lost 4 bases, and 5 bases had no gene match. DNA for the CDR3: TGCGCCAGCAGCGCGAGGACAGGGGACTACGAGCAGTACTTC. The encoded protein is CASSARTGDYEQYF.

CDR3 residues: CAWSSNYEQYF. DNA of the CDR3: TGTGCCTGGAGTTCCAACTACGAGCAGTACTTC. The rearrangement links TRBV30 to TRBJ2-7; D not certain. CDR3 length: 11 residues. Deletions cut 2 bases from V and 3 bases from J, with 5 bases between. Germline assignment: CDR1 GTSNPN and CDR2 SVGIG (reference sequence). Full variable domain (missing parts from reference TRBV30 and TRBJ2-7): SQTIHQWPATLVQPVGSPLSLECTVEGTSNPNLYWYRQAAGRGLQLLFYSVGIGQISSEVPQNLSASRPQDRQFILSSKKLLLSDSGFYLCAWSSNYEQYFGPGTRLTVT.

The V and J genes are TRBV5-5 and TRBJ2-5; 9 bases agree with TRBD2. The germline gives CDR1 SGHKS, CDR2 YYEKEE (reference sequence). V was clipped by 0 bases and J by 2 bases; unmatched bases: 2. The CDR3 has 15 amino acids. The CDR3 reads CASSLERGEQETQYF. As DNA, the CDR3 is TGTGCCAGCAGCTTGGAGCGGGGGGAACAAGAGACCCAGTACTTC. The complete variable domain, with remaining parts taken from reference TRBV5-5 and TRBJ2-5, reads DAGVTQSPTHLIKTRGQQVTLRCSPISGHKSVSWYQQVLGQGPQFIFQYYEKEERGRGNFPDRFSARQFPNYSSELNVNALLLGDSALYLCASSLERGEQETQYFGPGTRLLVL.

V usage is TRBV28 and J usage is TRBJ1-6; unclear D gene. Germline lookup yields CDR1 MDHEN and CDR2 SYDVKM. The V and J ends lost 1 base and 7 bases respectively, with 8 bases between them. This CDR3 contains 14 residues. In DNA, the CDR3 is TGTGCCAGCAGTTTATACCGGCGGAATTCACCCCTCCACTTT. This gives the protein CASSLYRRNSPLHF. The full variable domain, with the rest looked up from reference TRBV28 and TRBJ1-6, is DVKVTQSSRYLVKRTGEKVFLECVQDMDHENMFWYRQDPGLGLRLIYFSYDVKMKEKGDIPEGYSVSREKKERFSLILESASTNQTSMYLCASSLYRRNSPLHFGNGTRLTVT.

For this clone: This sample also contains other DNA sequences that code for the same CDR3. This sequence joins TRBV30 and TRBJ2-2, with D perhaps matching TRBD1 (5 bases). Germline CDR1 reads GTSNPN; CDR2 reads SVGIG (reference sequence). CDR3 length: 13 residues. V lost 0 bases and J lost 5, with 7 bases in between. CDR3: CAWSVRGTGELFF. DNA of the CDR3: TGTGCCTGGAGTGTAAGGGGAACCGGGGAGCTGTTTTTT.

The rearrangement joins TRBV6-5 to TRBJ2-3; tentative D call: TRBD1 (5 bases). Trimming removed 6 bases at V and 1 base at J, with 11 bases between. Looked up from germline, CDR1 is MNHEY and CDR2 is SVGAGI. The CDR3 contains 14 residues. The CDR3 DNA reads TGTGCCAGCAGCGCTGGGGCCCGCACAGATACGCAGTATTTT. Translated, it gives CASSAGARTDTQYF.

This sequence joins TRBV9 and TRBJ2-2; 8 nucleotides match TRBD1. The CDR3 consists of 14 residues. Germline assignment: CDR1 SGDLS and CDR2 YYNGEE. The ends lost 5 bases at V and 4 bases at J; junction bases unmatched: 4. CDR3 sequence (DNA): TGTGCCAGCAGACCTACAGGGGGCACCGGGGAGCTGTTTTTT. Protein sequence: CASRPTGGTGELFF.

V is TRBV2 and J is TRBJ1-1, with 11 bases identical to TRBD1. The length of the CDR3 is 14 residues. Germline lookup yields CDR1 SNHLY and CDR2 FYNNEI. Losses at the gene ends were 8 bases for V and 3 bases for J; bases not matched to a gene: 5. CDR3 residues: CASGQGAWDTEAFF. The CDR3 bases are TGTGCCAGCGGACAGGGGGCGTGGGACACTGAAGCTTTCTTT. Together with reference TRBV2 and TRBJ1-1, the CDR3 gives the full variable domain: EPEVTQTPSHQVTQMGQEVILRCVPISNHLYFYWYRQILGQKVEFLVSFYNNEISEKSEIFDDQFSVERPDGSNFTLKIRSTKLEDSAMYFCASGQGAWDTEAFFGQGTRLTVV.

The rearrangement links TRBV5-1 to TRBJ2-5; D possibly corresponds to TRBD1 (6 bases). This CDR3 is 16 amino acids long. Trimming pared 0 bases from V and 5 bases from J, leaving 17 bases between. CDR1 and CDR2 (germline): SGHRS, YFSETQ. Written as DNA, the CDR3 is TGCGCCAGCAGCTTGGACGGTCAGGGGTTGGGGGAGACCCAGTACTTC. Protein sequence: CASSLDGQGLGETQYF.

The rearrangement links TRBV2 to TRBJ2-2, with 8 bases identical to TRBD1. Trimming removed 4 bases from V and 3 bases from J; junction bases left unmatched: 4. This CDR3 contains 15 residues. Germline V gene sequence: CDR1 SNHLY, CDR2 FYNNEI. The chain's CDR3 is CASSAGTGDTGELFF. The DNA of the CDR3 is TGTGCCAGCAGTGCCGGGACAGGAGACACCGGGGAGCTGTTTTTT.

This sequence joins TRBV5-4 and TRBJ2-3; D is possibly TRBD1 (5 bases). The CDR3 length is 16 residues. V was cut by 1 base and J by 8 bases, with 20 bases left in between. Germline V gene data show CDR1 as SGHNT and CDR2 as YYREEE (reference sequence). The CDR3 nucleotides read TGTGCCAGCAGCTTGCTAACAAGGGGAACCTTAGGTACGCAGTATTTT. It yields the protein CASSLLTRGTLGTQYF.

J is TRBJ2-7 and V is TRBV6-1; D may be TRBD1 (5 bases). In germline, CDR1 is MNHNS, CDR2 SASEGT. The CDR3 runs to 12 residues. Trimming took 5 bases from V and 5 from J, leaving 10 bases between them. CDR3 DNA sequence: TGTGCCAGCAGTCAAGTAGGGGACGAGCAGTACTTC. This codes for CASSQVGDEQYF.

The gene calls are TRBV4-1 and TRBJ1-4; D gene unclear. V was clipped by 4 bases and J by 4 bases, with 16 bases between them. CDR1 and CDR2 (germline): MGHRA, YSYEKL. This CDR3 is built from 16 residues. CDR3 region: CASSPQRGGGNEKLFF. The CDR3 nucleotides are TGCGCCAGCAGCCCGCAAAGAGGTGGAGGTAATGAAAAACTGTTTTTT.

The V gene is TRBV9, the J gene TRBJ1-1; D is uncertain. Germline-derived CDR1 and CDR2 are SGDLS and YYNGEE. The CDR3 totals 15 residues. Deletions cut 3 bases from V and 5 bases from J, with 17 bases between. CDR3 protein: CASSAPAGRGTEAFF. For the CDR3, the DNA is TGTGCCAGCAGCGCCCCTGCGGGGAGAGGAACTGAAGCTTTCTTT.

This chain joins TRBV7-8 and TRBJ1-1; no clear D. CDR1 SGHVS and CDR2 FQNEAQ come from the germline V gene. The CDR3 runs to 11 residues. The V end lost 3 bases, the J end lost 4 bases, and 3 bases lay between the germline ends. CDR3 amino acids: CASSFGTEAFF. In DNA, the CDR3 is TGTGCCAGCAGCTTCGGCACTGAAGCTTTCTTT.

This chain uses TRBV5-1 with TRBJ1-5, with 8 nucleotides matching TRBD1. After removal of 5 bases from V and 1 base from J, the junction contained 11 bases not matched to a gene. Germline V lookup: CDR1 SGHRS, CDR2 YFSETQ. The CDR3 sequence is 17 residues long. CDR3 coding DNA: TGCGCCAGCAGTTTTCCCAGGGGGCGAACGAGCAATCAGCCCCAGCATTTT. Residues: CASSFPRGRTSNQPQHF.

CDR3 nucleotide sequence: TGTGCCAGCAGCCCTACCTCGAGGGAGTTTCACCACGAGCAGTACTTC. Translated, it gives CASSPTSREFHHEQYF. The chain uses TRBV7-2 and TRBJ2-7; weak D call: TRBD2 (5 bases). Germline CDR1 reads SGHTA; CDR2 reads FQGNSA. The CDR3 covers 16 residues. Trimming shortened V by 5 bases and J by 5 bases, and 22 bases separated the two germline ends.

This chain joins TRBV5-6 and TRBJ1-1; a possible D gene is TRBD1 (5 bases). The CDR3 totals 12 residues. Germline CDR1 SGHDT, CDR2 YYEEEE. Trimming stripped 5 bases from V and 3 bases from J, with 8 bases between. CDR3 bases: TGTGCCAGCAGGGGCAGGGACACTGAAGCTTTCTTT. This codes for CASRGRDTEAFF. Combining the CDR3 with reference TRBV5-6 and TRBJ1-1 gives the whole variable domain DAGVTQSPTHLIKTRGQQVTLRCSPKSGHDTVSWYQQALGQGPQFIFQYYEEEERQRGNFPDRFSGHQFPNYSSELNVNALLLGDSALYLCASRGRDTEAFFGQGTRLTVV.

V gene TRBV9 combines with J gene TRBJ2-7; the match to TRBD1 covers 9 bases. V shed 0 bases and J 7 bases; nucleotides not matched to a gene: 5. This CDR3 comprises 14 residues. Germline V gives CDR1 SGDLS, CDR2 YYNGEE. The CDR3 reads CASSVGDRVGEQYF. As DNA, the CDR3 is TGTGCCAGCAGCGTAGGGGACAGGGTAGGGGAGCAGTACTTC.

The rearrangement uses TRBV2 and TRBJ2-1; TRBD1 matches 8 bases. Germline loops: CDR1 SNHLY, CDR2 FYNNEI. The CDR3 totals 16 residues. The V segment lost 6 bases and the J segment 2 bases; nucleotides outside the gene matches: 9. CDR3 protein: CASRETGAITYNEQFF. For the CDR3, the DNA is TGTGCCAGCAGGGAGACAGGGGCCATTACCTACAATGAGCAGTTCTTC.

This clone was seen once. The rearrangement links TRBV7-3 to TRBJ2-3; weak D call: TRBD2 (6 bases). Trimming pared 2 bases from V and 1 base from J, leaving 22 bases between. This CDR3 spans 19 amino acids. CDR1 is SGHTA and CDR2 is FQGTGA in the germline V gene. The CDR3: CASSLYSGSLIWGTDTQYF. As DNA, the CDR3 is TGTGCCAGCAGCTTATATTCCGGGAGTCTTATTTGGGGCACAGATACGCAGTATTTT. The full variable domain, in which reference TRBV7-3 and TRBJ2-3 provide the parts outside the CDR3, is GAGVSQTPSNKVTEKGKYVELRCDPISGHTALYWYRQSLGQGPEFLIYFQGTGAADDSGLPNDRFFAVRPEGSVSTLKIQRTERGDSAVYLCASSLYSGSLIWGTDTQYFGPGTRLTVL.

This chain connects TRBV27 to TRBJ1-6, with 8 bases that match TRBD1. The ends lost 8 bases at V and 8 bases at J; junction bases unmatched: 5. Germline V gene sequence: CDR1 MNHEY, CDR2 SMNVEV (reference sequence). This CDR3 region has 13 residues. This CDR3 is CASDRGRDSPLHF. CDR3 nucleotide sequence: TGTGCCAGCGACAGGGGCCGGGATTCACCCCTCCACTTT.

This rearrangement joins TRBV9 to TRBJ2-2; 8 bases match TRBD1. In germline, CDR1 is SGDLS, CDR2 YYNGEE. The J segment lost 4 bases and the V segment lost 0 bases, leaving 2 bases of the junction unmatched. The CDR3 length is 15 residues. CDR3 protein: CASSVVQGATGELFF. The CDR3 DNA follows: TGTGCCAGCAGCGTAGTCCAGGGGGCCACCGGGGAGCTGTTTTTT.

The CDR3 sequence: CASTPGTSTDTQYF. The CDR3 DNA is TGTGCCAGCACCCCCGGGACTAGTACGGATACGCAGTATTTT. The chain employs TRBV9 and TRBJ2-3, with 8 nucleotides matching TRBD2. Germline CDR1 reads SGDLS; CDR2 reads YYNGEE. The CDR3 runs 14 residues. V gave up 6 bases and J gave up 6 bases; unmatched junction bases: 9.

The rearrangement joins TRBV19 to TRBJ2-3; TRBD1 aligns across 10 bases. The junction had 5 bases not matched to a gene; V was cut back by 9 bases and J by 5 bases. Germline lookup yields CDR1 LNHDA and CDR2 SQIVND (reference sequence). This CDR3 is built from 13 residues. The CDR3 nucleotides are TGTGCCAGCGGGACAGGGGTGGGAGATACGCAGTATTTT. Translation gives CASGTGVGDTQYF.

J is TRBJ1-3 and V is TRBV7-3; 7 bases map to TRBD1. The trim removed 5 bases at V and 2 bases at J, leaving 6 bases unmatched. The CDR3 has 15 amino acids. Germline CDR1 is SGHTA and CDR2 is FQGTGA. The CDR3, as DNA: TGTGCCAGCAGCACCGACGGGACAGCTGGAAACACCATATATTTT. It is translated as CASSTDGTAGNTIYF.

V usage is TRBV11-1 and J usage is TRBJ1-1; no definite D call. The CDR3 length is 15 residues. V shed 4 bases and J shed 4 bases, with 16 bases lying between them. Germline loops: CDR1 SGHAT, CDR2 FQDESV (reference sequence). The CDR3: CASSSPRGGSTEAFF. CDR3 coding DNA: TGTGCCAGCAGCTCCCCGCGGGGTGGAAGCACTGAAGCTTTCTTT.